The rows below give T cell receptor beta chains drawn from one sample of a study of blood T cell repertoires in COVID-19. Produced via immunoSEQ multiplex PCR; TCRdb's table is partial and in-frame only. The table has 60,000 to 85,000 clones, over 75% seen once; the top ten hold just under 7.5%. Sequencing was carried out using peripheral blood. The receptor set was obtained from a man aged 40-49 years with COVID-19, enrolled during active disease. The CDR3 runs from the conserved cysteine through the conserved F or W. A D gene is named only where the DNA matches it firmly. Clone size is not always given. Where it is, it says once, few, many or a class for expanded clones.

j_call,v_call,clone_size,d_call,cdr3_nt,cdr3_aa
TRBJ2-5,TRBV5-4,NA,NA,TGTGCCAGCAGCATACCTCTAGCTATAGTGGAGACCCAGTACTTC,CASSIPLAIVETQYF
TRBJ1-3,TRBV5-1,NA,TRBD1,TGCGCCAGCAGCGAGGGGACAGGGGGAAACACCATATATTTT,CASSEGTGGNTIYF
TRBJ1-5,TRBV19,NA,NA,TGTGCCAGTAGTATTCCGAATCAGCCCCAGCATTTT,CASSIPNQPQHF
TRBJ2-3,TRBV19,NA,TRBD2,TGTGCCAGTAGTTCGATCGGGACTATAGCCCCCCATACGCAGTATTTT,CASSSIGTIAPHTQYF
TRBJ1-2,TRBV5-4,NA,NA,TGTGCCAGCAGCGAGCGACAGCGATCCTATGGCTACACCTTC,CASSERQRSYGYTF
TRBJ2-4,TRBV6-5,NA,NA,TGTGCCAGCAGTACAGAAGGGGGAAACATTCAGTACTTC,CASSTEGGNIQYF
TRBJ1-2,TRBV6-6,once,NA,TGTGCCAGCAGTGACAGAAACTATGGCTACACCTTC,CASSDRNYGYTF
TRBJ2-1,TRBV15,NA,TRBD2,TGTGCCACCAGCCGCAGACTAGCGGGGGGGTCCTACAATGAGCAGTTCTTC,CATSRRLAGGSYNEQFF
TRBJ2-3,TRBV5-1,NA,NA,TGCGCCAGCAGCATAGCGGTAGCGGAGGCCACAGATACGCAGTATTTT,CASSIAVAEATDTQYF
TRBJ1-3,TRBV30,once,NA,TGTGCCTGGGTTCACTCAACGGGGAACACCATATATTTT,CAWVHSTGNTIYF
TRBJ1-4,TRBV2,NA,NA,TGTGCCAGCAGCCTAGGTCGGCAGAGTAATGAAAAACTGTTTTTT,CASSLGRQSNEKLFF
TRBJ1-1,TRBV29-1,NA,NA,TGCAGCGTGGGGGGTGCGGAGGAGAACACTGAAGCTTTCTTT,CSVGGAEENTEAFF
TRBJ2-7,TRBV28,NA,TRBD2,TGTGCCAGCCGTACGCCCGGACTAGCGACTATCCACGAGCAGTACTTC,CASRTPGLATIHEQYF
TRBJ1-1,TRBV7-3,once,NA,TGTGCCAGCAGCCAAGAACCTCAAGGGGACACTGAAGCTTTCTTT,CASSQEPQGDTEAFF
TRBJ1-4,TRBV2,NA,TRBD1,TGTGCCGGACAGGGGTTGAGTGAAAAACTGTTTTTT,CAGQGLSEKLFF
TRBJ2-5,TRBV5-1,NA,NA,TGCGCCAGCAGCTTGGACGACGGCGGGCCCCAGACCCAGTACTTC,CASSLDDGGPQTQYF
TRBJ2-7,TRBV3-1/TRBV3-2,NA,NA,TGTGCCAGCAGCCAAGCAGTGACCAACGCTGCGGACGAGCAGTACTTC,CASSQAVTNAADEQYF
TRBJ2-4,TRBV9,NA,NA,TGTGCCAGCAGCGTGGATACCGGGTCCTCCATTCAGTACTTC,CASSVDTGSSIQYF
TRBJ1-1,TRBV2,NA,TRBD1,TGTGCCAGCATCCGTACGGGACAGGGGAGAGGATTTGAAGCTTTCTTT,CASIRTGQGRGFEAFF
TRBJ2-3,TRBV3-1/TRBV3-2,NA,TRBD2,TGTGCCAGCAGCTCCCCGGGACTAGGGGGAGATACGCAGTATTTT,CASSSPGLGGDTQYF
TRBJ2-5,TRBV11-2,NA,TRBD2,TGTGCCAGCAGCTTAGGGACTGCCGGGACTAGGACCCAGTACTTC,CASSLGTAGTRTQYF
TRBJ1-6,TRBV16,NA,TRBD1,TGTGCCAGCAGCCCCCCGACAGGGGTAGGATCACCCCTCCACTTT,CASSPPTGVGSPLHF
TRBJ1-2,TRBV29-1,NA,TRBD1,TGCAGCGTTGACCTTTACGTAGGGGGCGGAGGCTATGGCTACACCTTC,CSVDLYVGGGGYGYTF
TRBJ2-2,TRBV18,NA,TRBD2,TGTGCCAGCTCTCCCCCCGATGGGGGGGACACCGGGGAGCTGTTTTTT,CASSPPDGGDTGELFF
TRBJ2-7,TRBV6-1,NA,TRBD1,TGTGCCAGCAGTGAGGGCGGGACAGGGAGAAGAGAGCAGTACTTC,CASSEGGTGRREQYF
TRBJ2-7,TRBV21-1,NA,NA,TGTGCCAGCAGGAGAGAGGGACAGGAGACTTACGAGCAGTACTTC,CASRREGQETYEQYF
TRBJ2-1,TRBV11-2,NA,TRBD2,TGTGCCAGCAGCTTATGGTCCCGGGAGGGCAATGAGCAGTTCTTC,CASSLWSREGNEQFF
TRBJ1-2,TRBV28,few,NA,TGTGCCAGCAGTTTGGACACCTATGGCTACACCTTC,CASSLDTYGYTF
TRBJ1-2,TRBV30,NA,NA,TGTGCCTGGAGTCCCCTATGGGGCTACACCTTC,CAWSPLWGYTF
TRBJ2-1,TRBV5-4,NA,TRBD1,TGTGCCAGCAGCCAGGGACAGGGGGCTGGGAATGAGCAGTTCTTC,CASSQGQGAGNEQFF
TRBJ1-1,TRBV6-5,NA,NA,TGTGCCAGCAGTTACCAACAGACGAACACTGAAGCTTTCTTT,CASSYQQTNTEAFF
TRBJ1-1,TRBV9,NA,TRBD1,TGTGCCAGCAGCGGCCCCGGGACAGGGCTTGAAGCTTTCTTT,CASSGPGTGLEAFF
TRBJ2-1,TRBV28,NA,NA,TGTGCCAGCCTTCGGGATGGGACCTACAATGAGCAGTTCTTC,CASLRDGTYNEQFF
TRBJ2-1,TRBV11-2,NA,TRBD2,TGTGCCAGCAGCGCTACTAGCGGCGCTTACAATGAGCAGTTCTTC,CASSATSGAYNEQFF
TRBJ2-1,TRBV9,NA,TRBD2,TGTGCCAGCAGCACCTCAACTAGCGGGGGCTACAATGAGCAGTTCTTC,CASSTSTSGGYNEQFF